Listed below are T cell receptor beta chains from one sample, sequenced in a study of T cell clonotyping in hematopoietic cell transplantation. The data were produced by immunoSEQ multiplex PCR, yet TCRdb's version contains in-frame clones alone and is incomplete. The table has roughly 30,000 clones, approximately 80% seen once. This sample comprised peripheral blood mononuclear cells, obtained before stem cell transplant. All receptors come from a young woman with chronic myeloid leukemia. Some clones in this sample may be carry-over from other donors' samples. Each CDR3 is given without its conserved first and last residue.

CDR3: ASSLSQYTEQF
V: TRBV7-3

CDR3: ASSVGGGPNKELF
V: TRBV9

CDR3: ASQEFKLGYT
V: TRBV19

CDR3: ASSKVGNQPQH
V: TRBV27

CDR3: ASSPNTGALAF
V: TRBV14

CDR3: ASSQALMSGGGYQETQY
V: TRBV4-2

CDR3: ASSFASGVGELF
V: TRBV5-4

CDR3: ASSLGLAADTQY
V: TRBV5-1

CDR3: ASSQEHTGELF
V: TRBV6-4

CDR3: ASSFGILNTEAF
V: TRBV6-5

CDR3: SAARQTQY
V: TRBV20-1

CDR3: AACPGNWGANVLT
V: TRBV19

CDR3: ASSFAMAGYGYT
V: TRBV5-6

CDR3: ASSLDASAYGYT
V: TRBV7-2

CDR3: ASSYYRELSGNTIY
V: TRBV6-5

CDR3: ASRTGFASYEQY
V: TRBV6-5

CDR3: ASWTGVSSGELF
V: TRBV7-8

CDR3: ASSYIIGETQY
V: TRBV6-5

CDR3: ASSYGNNSPLH
V: TRBV28

CDR3: ASSQAAGDNYGYT
V: TRBV4-1

CDR3: ASRPDYNTEAF
V: TRBV2

CDR3: ASSRLGGGRQSSTDTQY
V: TRBV4-2

CDR3: ASSFKGAHHYGYT
V: TRBV27

CDR3: ASSLWGENGYT
V: TRBV5-6

CDR3: ASSLRVGIQPQH
V: TRBV28

CDR3: AWSVIGIGQPQH
V: TRBV30

CDR3: ASSLIARGGSPLH
V: TRBV7-3

CDR3: ASSQGVSSGRPY
V: TRBV4-3

CDR3: ASRHTGFPGDEQF
V: TRBV6-1

CDR3: ASSESGAFGNTIY
V: TRBV6-1